This record covers a single T cell receptor beta chain. The sample comes from a study of T cell responses to AZD1222 COVID-19 vaccine. Sequencing used immunoSEQ multiplex PCR; TCRdb keeps in-frame clones, though not all of them. The sample has roughly 130,000 clones; about 90% are singletons. Trimming cost V 4 bases and J 6 bases, with 5 bases left between them. There are 11 residues in the CDR3. Germline values: CDR1 SGDLS, CDR2 YYNGEE. The chain recombines TRBV9 with TRBJ2-1; D is unclear. This receptor was identified in an adult in good health. The source was peripheral blood, collected on day 0 of AZD1222 vaccination. This CDR3 is CASSPTNEQFF. The CDR3 DNA reads as TGTGCCAGCAGCCCCACCAATGAGCAGTTCTTC. Filled out from reference TRBV9 and TRBJ2-1, the complete variable domain reads DSGVTQTPKHLITATGQRVTLRCSPRSGDLSVYWYQQSLDQGLQFLIQYYNGEERAKGNILERFSAQQFPDLHSELNLSSLELGDSALYFCASSPTNEQFFGPGTRLTVL.